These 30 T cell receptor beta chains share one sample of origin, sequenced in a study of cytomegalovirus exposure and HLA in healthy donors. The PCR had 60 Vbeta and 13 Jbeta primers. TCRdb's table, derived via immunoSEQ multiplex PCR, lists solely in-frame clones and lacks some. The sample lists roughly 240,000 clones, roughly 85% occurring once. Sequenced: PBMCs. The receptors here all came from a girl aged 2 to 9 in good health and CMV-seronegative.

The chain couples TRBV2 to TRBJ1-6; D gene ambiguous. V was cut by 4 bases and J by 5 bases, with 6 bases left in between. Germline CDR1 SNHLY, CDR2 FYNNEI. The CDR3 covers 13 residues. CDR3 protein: CASSVADNSPLHF. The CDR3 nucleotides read TGTGCCAGCAGTGTGGCAGATAATTCACCCCTCCACTTT. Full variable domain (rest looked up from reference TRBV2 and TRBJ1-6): EPEVTQTPSHQVTQMGQEVILRCVPISNHLYFYWYRQILGQKVEFLVSFYNNEISEKSEIFDDQFSVERPDGSNFTLKIRSTKLEDSAMYFCASSVADNSPLHFGNGTRLTVT.

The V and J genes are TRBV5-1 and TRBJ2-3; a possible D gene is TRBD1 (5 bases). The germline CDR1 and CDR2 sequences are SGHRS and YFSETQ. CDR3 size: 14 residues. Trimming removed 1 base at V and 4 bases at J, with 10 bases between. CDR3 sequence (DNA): TGCGCCAGCAGCTTGAGGCTAGGGGCAGATACGCAGTATTTT. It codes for CASSLRLGADTQYF.

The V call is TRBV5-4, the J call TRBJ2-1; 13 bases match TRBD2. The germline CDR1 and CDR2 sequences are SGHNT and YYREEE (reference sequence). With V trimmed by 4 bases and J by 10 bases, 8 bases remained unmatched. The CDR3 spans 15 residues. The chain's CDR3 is CASSPATSGRGEQFF. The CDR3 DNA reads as TGTGCCAGCAGCCCGGCCACTAGCGGGAGGGGCGAGCAGTTCTTC.

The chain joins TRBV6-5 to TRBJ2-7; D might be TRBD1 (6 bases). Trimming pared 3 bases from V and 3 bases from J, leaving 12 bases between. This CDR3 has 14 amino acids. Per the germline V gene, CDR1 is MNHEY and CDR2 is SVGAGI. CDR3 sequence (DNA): TGTGCCAGCAGTTATGGGACAAGAGGCTACGAGCAGTACTTC. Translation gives CASSYGTRGYEQYF.

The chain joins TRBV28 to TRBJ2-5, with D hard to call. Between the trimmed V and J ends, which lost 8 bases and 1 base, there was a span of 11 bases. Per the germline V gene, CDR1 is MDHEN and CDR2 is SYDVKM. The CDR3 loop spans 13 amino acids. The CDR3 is CASYESAQETQYF. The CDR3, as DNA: TGTGCCAGCTATGAGAGCGCCCAAGAGACCCAGTACTTC.

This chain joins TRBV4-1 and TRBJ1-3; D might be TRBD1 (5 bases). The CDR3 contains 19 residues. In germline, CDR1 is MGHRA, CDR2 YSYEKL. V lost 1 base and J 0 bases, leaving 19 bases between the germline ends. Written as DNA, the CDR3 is TGCGCCAGCAGCCAAGGTCGGTTTTTGGGGCCGCGCTCTGGAAACACCATATATTTT. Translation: CASSQGRFLGPRSGNTIYF.

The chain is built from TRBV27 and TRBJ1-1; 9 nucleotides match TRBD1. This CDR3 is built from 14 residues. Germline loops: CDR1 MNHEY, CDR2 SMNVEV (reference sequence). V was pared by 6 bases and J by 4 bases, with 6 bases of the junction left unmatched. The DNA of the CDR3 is TGTGCCAGCAGGGAACAGGGGGCGATCACTGAAGCTTTCTTT. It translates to CASREQGAITEAFF.

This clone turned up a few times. The CDR3 DNA follows: TGTGCCAGCAGCTTATCGGCGGGGAGCTACAATGAGCAGTTCTTC. Translating it yields CASSLSAGSYNEQFF. The chain carries TRBV7-3 and TRBJ2-1; D perhaps matches TRBD2 (6 bases). The CDR3 contains 15 residues. Between the trimmed V and J ends, which lost 2 bases and 3 bases, there was a span of 11 bases. The V gene's germline CDR1 is SGHTA and CDR2 FQGTGA.

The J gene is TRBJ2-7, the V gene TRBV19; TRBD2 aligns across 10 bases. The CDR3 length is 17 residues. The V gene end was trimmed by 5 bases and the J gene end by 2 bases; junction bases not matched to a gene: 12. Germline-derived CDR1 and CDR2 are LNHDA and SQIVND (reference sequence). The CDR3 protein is CASSPPYPSGRAYEQYF. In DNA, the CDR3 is TGTGCCAGTAGTCCCCCGTACCCAAGCGGGAGGGCCTACGAGCAGTACTTC.

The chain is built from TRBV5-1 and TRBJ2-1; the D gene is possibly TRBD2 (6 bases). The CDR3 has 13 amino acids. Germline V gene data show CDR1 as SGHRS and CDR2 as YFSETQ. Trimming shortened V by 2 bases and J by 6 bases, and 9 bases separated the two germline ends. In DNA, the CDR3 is TGCGCCAGCAGCTTCGTGCGGGGCAATGAGCAGTTCTTC. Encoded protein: CASSFVRGNEQFF.

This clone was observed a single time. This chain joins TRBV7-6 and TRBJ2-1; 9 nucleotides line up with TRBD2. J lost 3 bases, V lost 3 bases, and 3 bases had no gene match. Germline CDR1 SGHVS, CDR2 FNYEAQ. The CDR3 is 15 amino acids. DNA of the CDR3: TGTGCCAGCAGCTTGGGACTAGCAGACTACAATGAGCAGTTCTTC. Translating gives CASSLGLADYNEQFF.

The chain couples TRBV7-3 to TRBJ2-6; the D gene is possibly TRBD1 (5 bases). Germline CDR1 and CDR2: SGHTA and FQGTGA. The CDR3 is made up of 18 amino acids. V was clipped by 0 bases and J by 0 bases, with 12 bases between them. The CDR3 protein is CASSLTERQISGANVLTF. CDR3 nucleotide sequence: TGTGCCAGCAGCTTAACGGAGCGACAGATCTCTGGGGCCAACGTCCTGACTTTC.

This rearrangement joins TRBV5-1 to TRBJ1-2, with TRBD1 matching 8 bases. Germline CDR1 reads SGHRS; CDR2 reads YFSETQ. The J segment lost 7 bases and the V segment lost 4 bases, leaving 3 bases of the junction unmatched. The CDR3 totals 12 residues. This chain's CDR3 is CASSTGTGGYTF. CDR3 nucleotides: TGCGCCAGCAGCACCGGGACAGGTGGCTACACCTTC.

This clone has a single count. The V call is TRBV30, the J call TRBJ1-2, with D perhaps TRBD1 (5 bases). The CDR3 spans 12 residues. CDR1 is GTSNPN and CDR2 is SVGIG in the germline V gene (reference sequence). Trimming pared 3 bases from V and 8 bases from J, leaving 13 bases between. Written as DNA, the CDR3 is TGTGCCTGGAGCCCGGGGGTATACGGCTACACCTTC. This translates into CAWSPGVYGYTF.

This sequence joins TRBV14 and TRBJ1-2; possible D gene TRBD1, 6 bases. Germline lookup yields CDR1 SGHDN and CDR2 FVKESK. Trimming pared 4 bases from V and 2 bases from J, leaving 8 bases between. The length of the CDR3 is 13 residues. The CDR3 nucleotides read TGTGCCAGCAGCCGTACAGGGAACTATGGCTACACCTTC. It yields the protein CASSRTGNYGYTF.

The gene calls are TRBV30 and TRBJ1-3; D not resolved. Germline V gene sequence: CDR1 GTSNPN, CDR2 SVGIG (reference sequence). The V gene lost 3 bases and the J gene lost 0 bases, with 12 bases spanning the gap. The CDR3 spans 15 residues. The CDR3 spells CAWSRTGTSGNTIYF. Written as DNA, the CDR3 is TGTGCCTGGAGCCGTACCGGTACCTCTGGAAACACCATATATTTT.

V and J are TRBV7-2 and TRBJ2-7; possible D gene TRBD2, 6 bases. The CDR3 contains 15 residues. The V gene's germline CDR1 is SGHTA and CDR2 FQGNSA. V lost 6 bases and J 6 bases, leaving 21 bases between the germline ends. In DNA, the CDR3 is TGTGCCAGCAGATATAACTCGGGGGATAGAACCGAGCAGTACTTC. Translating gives CASRYNSGDRTEQYF.

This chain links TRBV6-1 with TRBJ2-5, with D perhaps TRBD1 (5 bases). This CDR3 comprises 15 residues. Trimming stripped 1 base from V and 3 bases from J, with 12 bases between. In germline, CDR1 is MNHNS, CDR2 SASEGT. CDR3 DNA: TGTGCCAGCAGTGAAGTCTGGGGCCTGAAAGAGACCCAGTACTTC. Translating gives CASSEVWGLKETQYF.

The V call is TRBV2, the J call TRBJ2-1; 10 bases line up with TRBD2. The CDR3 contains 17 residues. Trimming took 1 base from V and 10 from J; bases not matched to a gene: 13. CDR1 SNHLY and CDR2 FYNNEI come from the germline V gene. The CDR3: CASSEGVLAGVPKEQFF. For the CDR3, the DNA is TGTGCCAGCAGTGAAGGGGTCCTAGCGGGAGTACCGAAAGAGCAGTTCTTC.

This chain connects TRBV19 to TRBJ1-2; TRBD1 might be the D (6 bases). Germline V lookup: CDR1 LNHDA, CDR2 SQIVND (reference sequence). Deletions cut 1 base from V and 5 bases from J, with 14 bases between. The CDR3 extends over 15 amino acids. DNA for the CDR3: TGTGCCAGTAGTATAGGTGCAGGGGCACGGTATGGCTACACCTTC. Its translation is CASSIGAGARYGYTF.

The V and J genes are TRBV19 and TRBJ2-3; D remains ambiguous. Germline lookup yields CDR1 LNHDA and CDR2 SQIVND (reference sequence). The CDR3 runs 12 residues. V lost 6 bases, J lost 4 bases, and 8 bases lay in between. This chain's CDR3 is CASRSQADTQYF. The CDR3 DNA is TGTGCCAGTAGAAGCCAAGCAGATACGCAGTATTTT.

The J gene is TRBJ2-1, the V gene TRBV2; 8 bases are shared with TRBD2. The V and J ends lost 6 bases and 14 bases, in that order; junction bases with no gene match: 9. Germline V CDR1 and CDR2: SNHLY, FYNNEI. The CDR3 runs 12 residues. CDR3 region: CASSHRRGAEFF. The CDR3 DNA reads TGTGCCAGCAGCCACAGGCGGGGGGCCGAGTTCTTC.

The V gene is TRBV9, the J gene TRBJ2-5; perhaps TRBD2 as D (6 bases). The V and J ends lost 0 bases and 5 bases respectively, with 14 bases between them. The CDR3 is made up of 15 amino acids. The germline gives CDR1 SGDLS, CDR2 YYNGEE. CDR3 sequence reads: CASSVEVAEGETQYF. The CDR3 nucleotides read TGTGCCAGCAGCGTAGAGGTAGCGGAAGGGGAGACCCAGTACTTC. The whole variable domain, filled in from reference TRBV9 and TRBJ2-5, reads DSGVTQTPKHLITATGQRVTLRCSPRSGDLSVYWYQQSLDQGLQFLIQYYNGEERAKGNILERFSAQQFPDLHSELNLSSLELGDSALYFCASSVEVAEGETQYFGPGTRLLVL.

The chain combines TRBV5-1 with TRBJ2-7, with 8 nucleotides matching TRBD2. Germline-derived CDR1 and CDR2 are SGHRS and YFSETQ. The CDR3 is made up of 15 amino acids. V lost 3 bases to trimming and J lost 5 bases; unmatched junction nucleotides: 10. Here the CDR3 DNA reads TGCGCCAGCAGCTCCATAAGCGGGAGACAGGACGAGCAGTACTTC. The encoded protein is CASSSISGRQDEQYF. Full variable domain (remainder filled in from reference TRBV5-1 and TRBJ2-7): KAGVTQTPRYLIKTRGQQVTLSCSPISGHRSVSWYQQTPGQGLQFLFEYFSETQRNKGNFPGRFSGRQFSNSRSEMNVSTLELGDSALYLCASSSISGRQDEQYFGPGTRLTVT.

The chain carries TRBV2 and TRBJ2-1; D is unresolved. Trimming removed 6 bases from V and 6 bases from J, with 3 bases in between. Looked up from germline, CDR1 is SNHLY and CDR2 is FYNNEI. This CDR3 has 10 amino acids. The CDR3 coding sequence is TGTGCCAGCAGCCGCAATGAGCAGTTCTTC. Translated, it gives CASSRNEQFF.

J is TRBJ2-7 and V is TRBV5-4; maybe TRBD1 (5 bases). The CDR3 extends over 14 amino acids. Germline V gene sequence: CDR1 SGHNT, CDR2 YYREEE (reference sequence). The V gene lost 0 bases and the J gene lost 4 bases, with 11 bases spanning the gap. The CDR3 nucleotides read TGTGCCAGCAGCTTGGACCAGGGAACGTACGAGCAGTACTTC. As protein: CASSLDQGTYEQYF.

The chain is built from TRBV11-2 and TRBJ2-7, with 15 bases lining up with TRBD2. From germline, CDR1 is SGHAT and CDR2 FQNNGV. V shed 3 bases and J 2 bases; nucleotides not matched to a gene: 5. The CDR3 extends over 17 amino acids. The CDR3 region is CASSFTGTSGRPYEQYF. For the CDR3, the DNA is TGTGCCAGCAGCTTCACCGGGACTAGCGGGAGGCCCTACGAGCAGTACTTC.

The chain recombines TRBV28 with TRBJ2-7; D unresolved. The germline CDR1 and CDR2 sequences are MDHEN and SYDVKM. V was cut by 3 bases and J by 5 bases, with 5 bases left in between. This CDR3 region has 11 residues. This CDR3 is CASSFLNEQYF. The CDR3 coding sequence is TGTGCCAGCAGTTTTCTTAACGAGCAGTACTTC.

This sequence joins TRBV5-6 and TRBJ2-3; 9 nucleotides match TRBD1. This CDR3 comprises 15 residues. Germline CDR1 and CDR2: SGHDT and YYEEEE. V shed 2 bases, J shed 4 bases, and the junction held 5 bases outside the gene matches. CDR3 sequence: CASSFQDRGADTQYF. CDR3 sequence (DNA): TGTGCCAGCAGCTTCCAGGACAGGGGTGCAGATACGCAGTATTTT.

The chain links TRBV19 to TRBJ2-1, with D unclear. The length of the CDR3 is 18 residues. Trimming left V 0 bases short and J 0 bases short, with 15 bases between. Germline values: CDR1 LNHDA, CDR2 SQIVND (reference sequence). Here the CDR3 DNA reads TGTGCCAGTAGTATAGAAGTACAGCTCCTGAGCTCCTACAATGAGCAGTTCTTC. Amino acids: CASSIEVQLLSSYNEQFF.